This T cell receptor beta chain was recorded in a study of blood T cell repertoires in COVID-19. Study at large: The cDNA or gDNA used as material had been derived from T cells, B-cell-depleted T cells, or PBMCs.

This CDR3 is 14 amino acids long. Germline CDR1 MNHNY, CDR2 SVGAGI (reference sequence). With 5 bases clipped from V and 5 bases from J, the junction kept 6 bases outside the gene matches. In the original processing: Reference gene primer amplification gave estimated nucleated cell counts. The assay was immunoSEQ multiplex PCR, and TCRdb's table has in-frame clones only and misses some. V and J calls and clone size are copied from that table; D and trimming were computed from the DNA. The sample has 150,000 to 180,000 clones, 75% to 85% seen once. The specimen sequenced was peripheral blood. The receptor's source is a man aged 60 to 69 with acute or convalescent COVID-19. The V call is TRBV6-6, the J call TRBJ2-1, with 7 nucleotides matching TRBD1. The CDR3: CASSIQGQNNEQFF. The CDR3 region has the DNA TGTGCCAGCAGTATCCAGGGACAGAACAATGAGCAGTTCTTC.